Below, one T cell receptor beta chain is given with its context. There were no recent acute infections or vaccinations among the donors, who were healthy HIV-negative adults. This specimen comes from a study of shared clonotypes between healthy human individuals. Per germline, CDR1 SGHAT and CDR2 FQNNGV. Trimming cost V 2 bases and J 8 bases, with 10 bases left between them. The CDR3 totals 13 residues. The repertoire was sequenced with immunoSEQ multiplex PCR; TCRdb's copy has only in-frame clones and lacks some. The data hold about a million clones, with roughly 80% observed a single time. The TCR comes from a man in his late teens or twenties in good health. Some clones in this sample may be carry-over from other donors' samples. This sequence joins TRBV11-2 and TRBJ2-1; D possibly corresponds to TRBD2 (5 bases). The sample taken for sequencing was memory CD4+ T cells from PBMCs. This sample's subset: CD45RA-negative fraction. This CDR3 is CASSLLREYEQFF. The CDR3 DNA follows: TGTGCCAGCAGCTTACTTCGGGAATATGAGCAGTTCTTC.